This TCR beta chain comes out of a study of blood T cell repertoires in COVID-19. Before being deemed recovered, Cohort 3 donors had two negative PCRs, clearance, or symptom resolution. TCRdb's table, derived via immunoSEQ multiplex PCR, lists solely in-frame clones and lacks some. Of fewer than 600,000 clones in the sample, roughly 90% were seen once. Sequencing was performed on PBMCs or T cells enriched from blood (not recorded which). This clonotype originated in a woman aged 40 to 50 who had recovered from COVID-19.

Written as DNA, the CDR3 is TGTGCCAGCAGCCCCCCGAGGGTACCGGGCTACACCTTC. Translating gives CASSPPRVPGYTF. The chain employs TRBV7-2 and TRBJ1-2, with D unclear. V shed 5 bases and J shed 8 bases, with 15 bases lying between them. Germline V CDR1 and CDR2: SGHTA, FQGNSA. The CDR3 covers 13 residues.